Listed below are T cell receptor beta chains from one sample, sequenced in a study of identical twins. TCRdb reanalysed the 5' RACE reads using MiXCR and keeps one entry per CDR3 protein. The sample has hundreds of thousands of distinct CDR3 sequences; roughly 6.2% are singletons. The material sequenced was naive T cells sorted from blood. These receptors all stem from a man in his late teens or twenties in good health. The CDR3 runs from the conserved cysteine through the conserved F or W. The D gene is left open where the match is weak. Clone size is stated in some rows and not others, as once, few, many or a class when expanded.

d_gene	j_gene	abundance	v_gene	CDR3nt	CDR3aa
TRBD1	TRBJ2-6	many	TRBV29-1	TGCAGCGTTGTGGGACAGGCGAACTCTGGGGCCAACGTCCTGACTTTC	CSVVGQANSGANVLTF
TRBD2	TRBJ2-3	many	TRBV12-3/TRBV12-4	TGTGCCAGCAGTCTGACTAGCGGGGGGTTACATAATACGCAGTATTTT	CASSLTSGGLHNTQYF
TRBD2	TRBJ2-5	many	TRBV29-1	TGCAGCGCGCGGGGGAACCAAGAGACCCAGTACTTC	CSARGNQETQYF
-	TRBJ2-2	many	TRBV11-1	TGTGCCAGCAGGGGCCTCACCGGCAGGAGCGGATCCACCGGGGAGCTGTTTTTT	CASRGLTGRSGSTGELFF
TRBD1	TRBJ2-1	many	TRBV20-1	TGCAGTGCTAGGGTCGGGACAGGCCCTTACAATGAGCAGTTCTTC	CSARVGTGPYNEQFF
TRBD2	TRBJ2-5	few	TRBV7-9	TGTGCCAGCAGCTTATTGCGGGAGCAAGAGACCCAGTACTTC	CASSLLREQETQYF
TRBD1	TRBJ1-1	many	TRBV2	TGTGCCAGCAGTCGGTCCGCAGGGGGGGTGAACACTGAAGCTTTCTTT	CASSRSAGGVNTEAFF
-	TRBJ2-7	many	TRBV5-1	TGTGCCAGCAGCTTGGTTTCGGGCGAGCAGTACTTC	CASSLVSGEQYF
-	TRBJ1-5	-	TRBV19	TGTGCCAGTAGTAGCGGTCAAGATCAGCCCCAGCATTTT	CASSSGQDQPQHF
TRBD2	TRBJ2-1	many	TRBV5-1	TGCGCCAGCAGCTTGGCCGGGACTAGCGGAGGGAGGTATTTCGATGAGCAGTTCTTC	CASSLAGTSGGRYFDEQFF
TRBD1	TRBJ1-1	many	TRBV20-1	TGCAGTGCTTACGAAGGGGGCTCCGGAGCTTTCTTT	CSAYEGGSGAFF
-	TRBJ2-1	once	TRBV19	TGTGCCAGTAGTAACCGGGAGAGGGTCAATGAGCAGTTCTTC	CASSNRERVNEQFF
TRBD1	TRBJ2-3	-	TRBV12-5	TGTGCTAGTGGTTTGGGGGACAGGGTACGAGATACGCAGTATTTT	CASGLGDRVRDTQYF
-	TRBJ2-3	-	TRBV7-9	TGTGCCAGCAGCTCCACTCGGGCGGGGAGAGGCACAGATACGCAGTATTTT	CASSSTRAGRGTDTQYF
-	TRBJ2-6	few	TRBV7-3	TGTGCCAGCAGCTTATCGTCCGGGGCTGGGGCCAACGTCCTGACTTTC	CASSLSSGAGANVLTF
TRBD1	TRBJ2-5	few	TRBV5-4	TGTGCCAGCAGCCGAGGACAGGGGTTGGAGACCCAGTACTTC	CASSRGQGLETQYF
-	TRBJ2-7	many	TRBV12-3/TRBV12-4	TGTGCCAGCAGTTTAGGTCTCAACGAGCAGTACTTC	CASSLGLNEQYF
TRBD1	TRBJ2-1	-	TRBV18	TGTGCCAGCTCAGCAGTCGCCCAGGGGGCCCGTGAGCAGTTCTTC	CASSAVAQGAREQFF